The 27 T cell receptor beta chains reported below all come from one sample, sequenced in a study of blood T cell repertoires in COVID-19. Data came from immunoSEQ multiplex PCR; TCRdb stores just in-frame clones and leaves some out. The table has 150,000 to 200,000 clones, nearly 90% seen once. The sequenced sample was peripheral blood. These receptors originate from a man aged 55 to 70 with active or convalescent COVID-19.

This clone occurred once. This rearrangement joins TRBV3-1 (or the pseudogene TRBV3-2) to TRBJ2-5; D call uncertain. From germline, CDR1 is LGHDT and CDR2 YNNKEL (reference sequence). CDR3 size: 12 residues. Trimming took 1 base from V and 9 from J, leaving 9 bases between them. Written as DNA, the CDR3 is TGTGCCAGCAGCCAAGCCCAACGGGCCCAGTACTTC. Translated: CASSQAQRAQYF.

The genes are TRBV30 and TRBJ1-1, with D possibly TRBD1 on 6 matching bases. Trimming took 3 bases from V and 4 from J, leaving 12 bases between them. The CDR3 covers 13 residues. The V gene's germline CDR1 is GTSNPN and CDR2 SVGIG (reference sequence). CDR3 sequence (DNA): TGTGCCTGGAGGAATACAGGGTCCACTGAAGCTTTCTTT. Its translation: CAWRNTGSTEAFF.

The chain has TRBV5-6 and TRBJ1-1, with 9 nucleotides matching TRBD1. V lost 2 bases, J lost 4 bases, and 6 bases stayed unmatched. Germline lookup yields CDR1 SGHDT and CDR2 YYEEEE. This CDR3 comprises 15 residues. The CDR3: CASSLPGTGPTEAFF. The DNA for the CDR3 is TGTGCCAGCAGCTTACCCGGGACAGGGCCCACTGAAGCTTTCTTT.

This chain connects TRBV7-3 to TRBJ2-1; no clear D gene. The V and J ends lost 0 bases and 6 bases respectively, with 9 bases between them. Germline CDR1 reads SGHTA; CDR2 reads FQGTGA. The CDR3 consists of 14 residues. CDR3 DNA sequence: TGTGCCAGCAGCTTAACTCCTGCGTCCAATGAGCAGTTCTTC. This codes for CASSLTPASNEQFF.

This rearrangement joins TRBV19 to TRBJ1-2; D might be TRBD1 (5 bases). The CDR3 covers 14 residues. Trimming pared 1 base from V and 1 base from J, leaving 7 bases between. The germline V gene has CDR1 LNHDA and CDR2 SQIVND (reference sequence). The CDR3, as DNA: TGTGCCAGTAGTATAGGACAGCATAACTATGGCTACACCTTC. Residues: CASSIGQHNYGYTF.

The chain recombines TRBV19 with TRBJ1-5; tentatively, D is TRBD1 (6 bases). The V end was cut by 10 bases, the J end by 3 bases, with 16 bases between. The CDR3 sequence is 14 residues long. Germline V gives CDR1 LNHDA, CDR2 SQIVND (reference sequence). The DNA for the CDR3 is TGTGCCACCTACGGCCGGGACACCAATCAGCCCCAGCATTTT. Its protein is CATYGRDTNQPQHF.

The chain joins TRBV14 to TRBJ1-2; a weak D match, TRBD1 (6 bases). In germline, CDR1 is SGHDN, CDR2 FVKESK. V was shortened by 0 bases and J by 8 bases, with 19 bases between the two germline ends. The CDR3 runs 16 residues. DNA of the CDR3: TGTGCCAGCAGCCAAGATGAGGGACATAAGGCCTTCGGCTACACCTTC. Protein: CASSQDEGHKAFGYTF.

V and J are TRBV6-5 and TRBJ1-1; tentatively, D is TRBD1 (6 bases). This CDR3 is built from 14 residues. The V gene lost 7 bases and the J gene lost 3 bases, with 15 bases spanning the gap. Germline loops: CDR1 MNHEY, CDR2 SVGAGI. The CDR3 here is CASTPAGAYTEAFF. The CDR3 DNA reads TGTGCCAGCACCCCAGCGGGGGCGTACACTGAAGCTTTCTTT.

The CDR3 nucleotides are TGTGCCAGCAGCTTCGGACAGGGGTACGAGCAGTACTTC. Translation gives CASSFGQGYEQYF. The chain combines TRBV11-2 with TRBJ2-7, with 9 bases aligning to TRBD1. The junction had 1 base not matched to a gene; V was cut back by 3 bases and J by 4 bases. Germline CDR1 is SGHAT and CDR2 is FQNNGV. The CDR3 consists of 13 residues. The variable domain in full, completed from reference TRBV11-2 and TRBJ2-7, reads EAGVAQSPRYKIIEKRQSVAFWCNPISGHATLYWYQQILGQGPKLLIQFQNNGVVDDSQLPKDRFSAERLKGVDSTLKIQPAKLEDSAVYLCASSFGQGYEQYFGPGTRLTVT.

This chain uses TRBV29-1 with TRBJ1-1, with a tentative D call TRBD1 (6 bases). The V and J ends lost 1 base and 6 bases respectively, with 15 bases between them. The CDR3 sequence is 14 residues long. Germline CDR1 reads SQVTM; CDR2 reads ANQGSEA. As DNA, the CDR3 is TGCAGCGTTGAAGTAGGGGGGGCAGGCGCTGAAGCTTTCTTT. This encodes CSVEVGGAGAEAFF.

This chain joins TRBV10-3 and TRBJ1-6; TRBD1 matches 7 bases. The CDR3 is 14 residues long. Germline loops: CDR1 ENHRY, CDR2 SYGVKD. The J segment lost 7 bases and the V segment lost 6 bases, leaving 6 bases of the junction unmatched. CDR3 protein: CAISTGARNSPLHF. CDR3 bases: TGTGCCATCAGCACAGGGGCGCGAAATTCACCCCTCCACTTT.

The rearrangement links TRBV27 to TRBJ2-7; tentatively, D is TRBD2 (6 bases). This CDR3 spans 14 amino acids. CDR1 is MNHEY, CDR2 SMNVEV, per germline (reference sequence). V was clipped by 2 bases and J by 1 base, with 9 bases between them. CDR3 residues: CASSLAGLSYEQYF. The CDR3 DNA reads as TGTGCCAGCAGTTTAGCGGGGTTATCCTACGAGCAGTACTTC.

V and J are TRBV11-1 and TRBJ2-2, with D perhaps TRBD1 (5 bases). Germline assignment: CDR1 SGHAT and CDR2 FQDESV (reference sequence). Between the trimmed V and J ends, which lost 5 bases and 5 bases, there was a span of 9 bases. This CDR3 is built from 13 residues. CDR3 nucleotides: TGTGCCAGCAGCGGGCGACAGACCGGGGAGCTGTTTTTT. It is translated as CASSGRQTGELFF.

The rearrangement uses TRBV24-1 and TRBJ2-2, with D possibly matching TRBD1 (5 bases). V was trimmed by 7 bases and J by 4 bases, leaving 12 bases between them. Germline-derived CDR1 and CDR2 are KGHDR and SFDVKD. The CDR3 is 14 amino acids. This CDR3 is CATREGASTGELFF. In nucleotides, the CDR3 is TGTGCCACCAGAGAAGGGGCTAGCACCGGGGAGCTGTTTTTT.

The rearrangement links TRBV6-1 to TRBJ2-5; 8 positions agree with TRBD2. With V trimmed by 2 bases and J by 4 bases, 9 bases remained unmatched. Germline V lookup: CDR1 MNHNS, CDR2 SASEGT. The CDR3 loop spans 16 amino acids. The chain's CDR3 is CASSEQAGAGGETQYF. As DNA, the CDR3 is TGTGCCAGCAGTGAACAAGCGGGGGCCGGGGGAGAGACCCAGTACTTC.

This clone was seen just once. The gene calls are TRBV6-5 and TRBJ1-3; D might be TRBD1 (5 bases). Trimming left V 2 bases short and J 0 bases short, with 8 bases between. The length of the CDR3 is 15 residues. CDR1 MNHEY and CDR2 SVGAGI come from the germline V gene. The CDR3 nucleotides are TGTGCCAGCAGTTACGGGGGGAGCTCTGGAAACACCATATATTTT. Translation: CASSYGGSSGNTIYF.

The rearrangement joins TRBV5-5 to TRBJ2-6, with a weak D call TRBD2 (5 bases). V was pared by 0 bases and J by 0 bases, with 7 bases between. This CDR3 spans 16 amino acids. CDR1 is SGHKS and CDR2 is YYEKEE in the germline V gene (reference sequence). For the CDR3, the DNA is TGTGCCAGCAGCTTGGGAGGGTACTCTGGGGCCAACGTCCTGACTTTC. This encodes CASSLGGYSGANVLTF.

The CDR3 loop is CASSFGQALSGGYTF. In nucleotides, the CDR3 is TGTGCCAGCAGTTTCGGACAGGCCTTATCAGGGGGCTACACCTTC. J is TRBJ1-2 and V is TRBV7-9; 7 positions agree with TRBD1. The junction had 15 bases not matched to a gene; V was cut back by 6 bases and J by 8 bases. Germline CDR1 SEHNR, CDR2 FQNEAQ (reference sequence). The CDR3 contains 15 residues.

The gene calls are TRBV12-3 or TRBV12-4 and TRBJ1-6; D gene ambiguous. CDR3 length: 12 residues. The V end was cut by 1 base, the J end by 9 bases, with 4 bases between. The DNA for the CDR3 is TGTGCCAGCAGTTTAGACAGTTCACCCCTCCACTTT. This sequence encodes CASSLDSSPLHF.

The J gene is TRBJ2-3, the V gene TRBV15, with D hard to call. The CDR3 is 15 amino acids. The V end lost 0 bases, the J end lost 4 bases, and 11 bases lay between the germline ends. The germline V gene encodes CDR1 LNHNV and CDR2 YYDKDF (reference sequence). The CDR3 DNA reads as TGTGCCACCAGCAGAGATCGACACCGCCCAGATACGCAGTATTTT. It is translated as CATSRDRHRPDTQYF.

This clone was seen once. The genes are TRBV7-2 and TRBJ1-2; D gene unclear. From germline, CDR1 is SGHTA and CDR2 FQGNSA. V lost 2 bases and J lost 4, with 14 bases in between. The CDR3 runs 15 residues. The CDR3 coding sequence is TGTGCCAGCAGCTTACTTGTAGACCCAGGCTATGGCTACACCTTC. Residues: CASSLLVDPGYGYTF.

J is TRBJ1-2 and V is TRBV6-1; D ambiguous. The V and J ends lost 3 bases and 5 bases respectively, with 4 bases between them. Per the germline V gene, CDR1 is MNHNS and CDR2 is SASEGT. This CDR3 spans 11 amino acids. The DNA of the CDR3 is TGTGCCAGCAGTGACCTGTATGGCTACACCTTC. Residues: CASSDLYGYTF.

The chain links TRBV14 to TRBJ1-4; D not certain. The CDR3 sequence is 15 residues long. Trimming cost V 2 bases and J 4 bases, with 11 bases left between them. Germline V gene data show CDR1 as SGHDN and CDR2 as FVKESK. The CDR3 is CASSQSNGFNEKLFF. The CDR3, as DNA: TGTGCCAGCAGCCAAAGTAACGGTTTTAATGAAAAACTGTTTTTT. Supplemented by reference TRBV14 and TRBJ1-4, the full variable domain reads EAGVTQFPSHSVIEKGQTVTLRCDPISGHDNLYWYRRVMGKEIKFLLHFVKESKQDESGMPNNRFLAERTGGTYSTLKVQPAELEDSGVYFCASSQSNGFNEKLFFGSGTQLSVL.

The chain links TRBV3-1 (or the pseudogene TRBV3-2) to TRBJ2-7, with D maybe TRBD1 (6 bases). This CDR3 has 13 amino acids. CDR1 is LGHDT, CDR2 YNNKEL, per germline (reference sequence). With 5 bases removed from V and 7 bases from J, the gap between germline ends came to 15 bases. The CDR3 sequence: CASSSPGAREQYF. In DNA, the CDR3 is TGTGCCAGCAGCTCGCCAGGGGCGAGGGAGCAGTACTTC.

This chain joins TRBV6-5 and TRBJ1-3; D may be TRBD1 (5 bases). Trimming took 6 bases from V and 2 from J, leaving 11 bases between them. CDR1 is MNHEY, CDR2 SVGAGI, per germline. This CDR3 region has 14 residues. Written as DNA, the CDR3 is TGTGCCAGCAGACCCGGACACCCTGGAAACACCATATATTTT. This gives the protein CASRPGHPGNTIYF.

The chain couples TRBV18 to TRBJ2-5; D is possibly TRBD2 (7 bases). V was pared by 4 bases and J by 5 bases, with 8 bases between. CDR3 length: 12 amino acids. The V gene's germline CDR1 is KGHSH and CDR2 LQKENI. Here the CDR3 reads CASSRGGETQYF. The CDR3 DNA is TGTGCCAGCTCACGCGGGGGCGAGACCCAGTACTTC. Looking up the rest from reference TRBV18 and TRBJ2-5 gives the full variable domain: NAGVMQNPRHLVRRRGQEARLRCSPMKGHSHVYWYRQLPEEGLKFMVYLQKENIIDESGMPKERFSAEFPKEGPSILRIQQVVRGDSAAYFCASSRGGETQYFGPGTRLLVL.

This sequence joins TRBV5-5 and TRBJ2-6, with D possibly TRBD2 on 5 matching bases. V gave up 2 bases and J gave up 0 bases, with 21 bases separating them. Germline lookup yields CDR1 SGHKS and CDR2 YYEKEE (reference sequence). The CDR3 has 20 residues. The CDR3 loop is CASSFIRWGDSGSGANVLTF. Here the CDR3 DNA reads TGTGCCAGCAGCTTTATACGGTGGGGAGATAGTGGCTCTGGGGCCAACGTCCTGACTTTC.